This TCR beta chain is drawn from a study of blood T cell repertoires in COVID-19 (dated by TCRdb to 2018 to 2020). The study in broad terms: Collaborator samples came from the United States, Italy and Spain and covered acute and convalescent phases of COVID-19. Samples came from the ongoing ImmuneRACE study (first 160 participants) plus 1,254 subjects from 6 global collaborators. The sample metadata nearly always contained a de-identified subject ID, COVID-19 status, age in years and sex. The prospective study material was composed of cDNA or gDNA derived from T cells, B-cell-depleted T cells, or PBMCs. Deeply sampled blood TCRbeta repertoires from subjects exposed to, actively infected with, or recovered from COVID-19 were included in the dataset. Where available, HLA class I and class II types were taken from metadata supplied by the sample provider and were not determined by assay-based typing. The repertoires were released in a freely available public database meant as a resource for research on the immune response to SARS-CoV-2. Findings and caveats that apply to the study as a whole: Clinical and demographic metadata were provided uncurated, with the amount varying by source and participant.

V loses 0 bases at its end and J loses 8 bases; junction bases beyond the gene matches: 3. From its cysteine to its phenylalanine, the CDR3 spans 15 amino acids. Only the CDR3 region is kept as DNA, spanning 45 bases read in frame from base 1. From the germline V gene (reference sequence), CDR1 is LGHDT and CDR2 is YNNKEL. TCRbeta CDR3 regions were amplified from genomic DNA by means of the immunoSEQ Assay, a bias-controlled multiplex PCR. Under the source paper's analysis protocol: The number of nucleated cells in each sample was estimated by amplification of reference gene primers within the assay. To quantify the absolute abundance of each unique TCRbeta CDR3 rearrangement, sequence reads were collapsed and filtered. For each sample, productive Simpson clonality was calculated as the square root of Simpson's diversity index over productive rearrangements. This immuneACCESS table, as held by TCRdb, lists in-frame sequences with V and J called but not all clones. Of the missing ones, under half trace to an unresolved V gene in checked studies; the others have no known cause. That table furnishes V, J and clone size, whereas the DNA furnished D and trimming. The sample table contains hundreds of thousands of clones; only one count was recorded for about four fifths of them. The leading ten clones occupy more than 4% of the sample.

Participants in the prospective study were aged roughly 18 to 100 years, lived in some 24 United States geographic areas, and enrolled through a virtual design. To assign participants to cohorts, the prospective study relied on clinical history that participants themselves reported in a screening survey and a study questionnaire. Exposed participants had been in contact, within 2 weeks of entering the study, with a person who had a PCR-confirmed or clinician-diagnosed case of COVID-19. In the prospective study, whole blood, serum and a nasopharyngeal or oropharyngeal swab were collected from each participant by mobile phlebotomists. Additional blood draws and questionnaires over an approximately 2-month period could optionally be provided by prospective study participants. Blood samples from the prospective study were shipped frozen or at room temperature prior to DNA extraction. In regard to this clone: Its antigen target is currently unknown. Base qualities are missing; no much larger clone stands one base away.

The receptor was isolated from a middle-aged man who had been exposed to COVID-19. Sequenced: PBMCs or T cells enriched from blood (not recorded which). The chain links TRBV3-1 (or the pseudogene TRBV3-2) with TRBJ2-1; TRBD2 fits 11 bases in the junction. CDR3 region: CASSQDQLAGDEQFF. The DNA reads TGTGCCAGCAGCCAAGATCAACTAGCGGGAGATGAGCAGTTCTTC.